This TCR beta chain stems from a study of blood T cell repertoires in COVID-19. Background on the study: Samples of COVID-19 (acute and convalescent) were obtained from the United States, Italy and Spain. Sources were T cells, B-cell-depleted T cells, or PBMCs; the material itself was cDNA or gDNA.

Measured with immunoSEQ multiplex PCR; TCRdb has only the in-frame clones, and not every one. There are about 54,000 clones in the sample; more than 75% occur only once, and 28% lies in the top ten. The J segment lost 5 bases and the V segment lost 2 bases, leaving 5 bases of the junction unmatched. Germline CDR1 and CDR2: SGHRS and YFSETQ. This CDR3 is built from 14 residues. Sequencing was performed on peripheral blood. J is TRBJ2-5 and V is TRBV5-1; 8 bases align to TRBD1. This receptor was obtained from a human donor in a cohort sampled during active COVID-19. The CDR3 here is CASSFQGAGETQYF. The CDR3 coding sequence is TGCGCCAGCAGCTTCCAGGGGGCAGGGGAGACCCAGTACTTC.